One T cell receptor (beta chain) is described in this entry. The CDR3 consists of 13 residues. Germline V gives CDR1 SEHNR, CDR2 FQNEAQ (reference sequence). The V gene lost 6 bases and the J gene lost 6 bases, with 14 bases spanning the gap. Methods used by the authors: Amplification with reference gene primers provided the estimates of nucleated cell counts. Measured with immunoSEQ multiplex PCR; TCRdb has only the in-frame clones, and not every one. The DNA gave D and trimming, while V, J and clone size come from that table. Of over 110,000 clones in the sample, more than 75% were seen once. The data belong to a study of blood T cell repertoires in COVID-19. Study-wide context: Collection of acute and convalescent COVID-19 samples took place in the United States, Italy and Spain. The analysed material was cDNA or gDNA that came from T cells, B-cell-depleted T cells, or PBMCs.

Two negative PCRs, clearance, or symptom resolution were required of recovered Cohort 3 donors. This TCR derives from a man between 60 and 75 years old who had recovered from COVID-19. Sample: PBMCs or T cells enriched from blood (not recorded which). The chain combines TRBV7-9 with TRBJ1-1; weak D call: TRBD1 (5 bases). DNA of the CDR3: TGTGCCAGCAGGCCTGGACCGGGGGCTGAAGCTTTCTTT. Translating gives CASRPGPGAEAFF. The full variable domain, with the rest looked up from reference TRBV7-9 and TRBJ1-1, is DTGVSQNPRHKITKRGQNVTFRCDPISEHNRLYWYRQTLGQGPEFLTYFQNEAQLEKSRLLSDRFSAERPKGSFSTLEIQRTEQGDSAMYLCASRPGPGAEAFFGQGTRLTVV.